A single T cell receptor beta chain is shown here with its context. This clone occurred once. No antigen is known for it. The sample holds no much larger clone one base away, and base qualities are not on file. The germline V gene gives CDR1 as KGHSH and CDR2 as LQKENI. The CDR3 runs 16 amino acids, cysteine and phenylalanine included. Solely the CDR3 DNA is kept, with 48 bases framed from the first base. V trim: 1 base; J trim: 3 bases; unmatched bases: 5. Libraries were prepared through the immunoSEQ multiplex PCR assay. TCRdb took over this immuneACCESS table, retaining in-frame rearrangements with V and J assigned. Such tables are incomplete; in checked studies, under half of the missing clones stem from an unresolved V gene, and the remainder is unexplained. A total of roughly 700,000 clones appear in this sample, roughly 90% of them only once. About 0.01% of the sample is held by the ten biggest clonotypes.

This entry comes from a study of shared T cell receptors in the human thymus (dated by TCRdb to the early 2020s). Study-level background: The study investigated the way shared, self-reactive T-cell receptor alpha chains are produced in the human thymus.

These data also featured in a second study, about human thymus T cells. As the second paper documents: Immunologically healthy infants undergoing open corrective cardiac surgery for congenital heart defects in Finland were used as donors. Thymus tissue was obtained as surgical resects removed during corrective cardiac surgery. Biased V and J gene segment usage appeared to be present in both thymic and peripheral blood repertoires. The related research found that thymic TCR repertoires overlapped highly between unrelated individuals. The study characterized TCR alpha and beta repertoires from fewer than 10 infant thymus samples and a few related peripheral blood samples. Donor ages ranged from 7 to 244 days, and the cohort comprised six male and a couple of female infants. Thymocytes were mechanically released from the tissue and were stored as pellets of 10-30 million cells at -70 degrees C. A QIAsymphony instrument was used to extract genomic DNA from the frozen cell pellets. Using the immunoSEQ multiplex PCR assay, the TCRB and TCRAD loci were amplified from a standardized quantity of quality-controlled genomic DNA. The V(D)J region was spanned by amplicons of a length sufficient to cover the CDR3 and to identify V and J genes. Through the commercial immunoSEQ service, the amplicons were sequenced on an Illumina platform. Primer bias and sequencing errors were corrected as previously described, and TCRAD and TCRB were defined on the basis of the IMGT database. The repertoires were analysed using immunoSEQ Analyzer 3.0 and VDJTools for basic statistics, V/J segment usage, diversity estimates, rarefaction and pairwise overlap. To estimate diversity, the Chao1, ChaoE, Efron-Thisted, Shannon and inverse Simpson indices were applied, and diversity was also estimated on datasets down-sampled to the smallest sample. Repertoire overlap was determined by strict matching of CDR3 nucleotide sequence, V gene and J gene, and Jaccard-based multidimensional scaling clustering was applied. On average, thymus samples gave around 810,000 unique TCRB clonotypes, whereas blood samples gave around 84,000.

Input material: thymocytes. Recombination connected TRBV18 to TRBJ1-4, and 7 bases in between align with TRBD1. The TCR sequence derives from a boy in the first two years of life with a congenital heart defect. Donor details come from another sample of the same person, matched by shared clones. The base sequence is TGTGCCAGCTCACCACGGCTGGACAGGTCTAATGAAAAACTGTTTTTT. The encoded protein is CASSPRLDRSNEKLFF.